The entry below gives a single T cell receptor beta chain sequence along with its context. The antigen remains unidentified. A single base separates this from a much larger clone, so it may be a read error. The final CDR3 position lacks the conserved phenylalanine or tryptophan, pointing to a likely read error. This entry comes from a study of breast tumors, draining lymph nodes, adjacent tissues. Study-level points and caveats: Most tumor T cells seemingly derive from lymph node, then expand in tumor. Tumor T cell lymph node origin was a supported hypothesis, not proven. Compared with lymph nodes, tumors were less diverse; compared with nontumor tissue, more. Luminal-like breast cancer showed significantly greater tumor-nontumor repertoire similarity than basal-like breast cancer did.

TCRdb recomputed calls from the multiplex PCR reads with MiXCR, one row per CDR3 protein. The table shows over 10,000 distinct CDR3 sequences, with over 45% occurring only once. There are 18 residues in the CDR3. Per the germline V gene, CDR1 is DFQATT and CDR2 is SNEGSKA (reference sequence). Trimming took 6 bases from V and 2 from J; bases not matched to a gene: 15. Sequenced sample: tumor-adjacent breast tissue. The V and J genes are TRBV20-1 and TRBJ2-5, with 13 bases fitting TRBD2. This receptor was identified in a female donor with breast cancer. Some clones in this sample may be carry-over from other donors' samples. The CDR3 nucleotides read TGCAGTGCCGGGGGATTGACTAGCGGGAGGAGGGGACAAGAGACCCAGTACTGC. Translated: CSAGGLTSGRRGQETQYC.